The rows below give T cell receptor beta chains drawn from one sample of a study of shared clonotypes between healthy human individuals. The repertoire was sequenced with immunoSEQ multiplex PCR; TCRdb's copy has only in-frame clones and lacks some. In the table there are approximately 2.1 million clones, over 85% of which are singletons. Sample: naive CD4+ T cells from PBMCs. The origin of the receptors is a man younger than 30 in good health. Some clones in this sample may be carry-over from other donors' samples. CDR3s include the opening cysteine and the closing phenylalanine or tryptophan. A D gene is named only where the DNA matches it firmly. Clone size appears in some rows only: once, few, many, or a class for an expanded clone.

j_call d_call v_call clone_size cdr3_aa cdr3_nt
TRBJ2-5 TRBD2 TRBV30 NA CAWSGGSGRETQYF TGTGCCTGGAGTGGGGGTAGCGGGAGAGAGACCCAGTACTTC
TRBJ2-7 NA TRBV7-8 NA CASSVNSRGEQYF TGTGCCAGCAGCGTCAATTCCCGGGGGGAGCAGTACTTC
TRBJ2-3 TRBD2 TRBV5-1 NA CASSLGLAGTSTDTQYF TGCGCCAGCAGCTTGGGCCTAGCGGGAACTAGCACAGATACGCAGTATTTT
TRBJ1-1 NA TRBV28 NA CASSGVRRLSSEAFF TGTGCCAGCAGTGGGGTTCGTAGACTTTCATCTGAAGCTTTCTTT
TRBJ2-2 NA TRBV5-1 NA CASSTSPPIRTGELFF TGCGCCAGCAGCACCAGTCCCCCTATTCGCACCGGGGAGCTGTTTTTT
TRBJ2-2 NA TRBV5-8 once CASSPGIQRLGGELFF TGTGCCAGCAGTCCCGGGATTCAACGCTTAGGCGGGGAGCTGTTTTTT
TRBJ2-7 NA TRBV29-1 NA CSVKYNDEQYF TGCAGCGTCAAATACAATGATGAGCAGTACTTC
TRBJ2-7 NA TRBV28 few CASSLLSGEEQYF TGTGCCAGCAGTTTACTATCGGGAGAGGAGCAGTACTTC
TRBJ1-1 NA TRBV4-2 NA CASSQQRGEAFF TGTGCCAGCAGCCAGCAGAGGGGGGAAGCTTTCTTT
TRBJ2-5 NA TRBV5-4 NA CASSLASVQETQYF TGTGCCAGCAGCTTGGCCAGCGTACAAGAGACCCAGTACTTC
TRBJ2-2 TRBD2 TRBV5-1 NA CASSLIAGGTGELFF TGCGCCAGCAGCTTAATAGCGGGAGGGACCGGGGAGCTGTTTTTT
TRBJ2-3 TRBD2 TRBV7-3 NA CASSSPGLAGTDTQYF TGTGCCAGCAGCTCCCCAGGACTAGCGGGAACGGATACGCAGTATTTT
TRBJ2-7 NA TRBV11-3 NA CASSLHSGPYEQYF TGTGCCAGCAGCCTCCACTCCGGGCCCTACGAGCAGTACTTC
TRBJ2-7 NA TRBV15 NA CATSRGTHSYEQYF TGTGCCACCAGCAGAGGGACACATAGCTACGAGCAGTACTTC
TRBJ2-4 NA TRBV11-2 NA CASSLGGQFPQNVQYF TGTGCCAGCAGCTTAGGTGGGCAGTTCCCCCAAAACGTTCAGTACTTC
TRBJ1-1 NA TRBV5-1 few CASSQVGVGTEAFF TGCGCCAGCAGCCAAGTAGGGGTGGGGACTGAAGCTTTCTTT
TRBJ2-1 NA TRBV6-1 once CASSEVGYEQFF TGTGCCAGCAGTGAAGTCGGCTATGAGCAGTTCTTC
TRBJ2-2 TRBD2 TRBV30 NA CAWSGIAGANTGELFF TGTGCCTGGAGCGGGATAGCGGGAGCGAACACCGGGGAGCTGTTTTTT
TRBJ2-5 TRBD1 TRBV7-9 NA CASSSDRGPRRETQYF TGTGCCAGCAGCTCGGACAGGGGGCCTCGTCGAGAGACCCAGTACTTC
TRBJ1-5 NA TRBV19 NA CASSISRNQPQHF TGTGCCAGTAGTATCTCCCGCAATCAGCCCCAGCATTTT
TRBJ2-1 TRBD2 TRBV5-1 once CASSYIAGSYNEQFF TGCGCCAGCAGCTACATAGCGGGCTCCTACAATGAGCAGTTCTTC
TRBJ2-3 NA TRBV9 NA CATRGTVASTQYF TGTGCCACCCGGGGGACCGTCGCCTCTACGCAGTATTTT
TRBJ2-1 TRBD2 TRBV25-1 NA CASSESTSGSYNEQFF TGTGCCAGCAGTGAATCCACTAGCGGAAGTTACAATGAGCAGTTCTTC
TRBJ2-7 TRBD1 TRBV11-2 NA CASSLLGTGPYEQYF TGTGCCAGCAGCTTACTTGGGACAGGGCCCTACGAGCAGTACTTC
TRBJ1-1 NA TRBV7-8 NA CASSLGGRQNTEAFF TGTGCCAGCAGCTTAGGGGGACGGCAGAACACTGAAGCTTTCTTT
TRBJ2-1 TRBD2 TRBV2 NA CASALAGVHEQFF TGTGCCAGCGCGCTAGCGGGAGTCCATGAGCAGTTCTTC
TRBJ2-7 NA TRBV7-8 NA CASSFSRTTYEQYF TGTGCCAGCAGCTTTTCCAGGACAACCTACGAGCAGTACTTC
TRBJ2-2 TRBD2 TRBV4-1 NA CASSQVGTSGTTGELFF TGCGCCAGCAGCCAAGTCGGTACTAGCGGGACAACCGGGGAGCTGTTTTTT
TRBJ2-2 NA TRBV9 NA CASSVGTLANTGELFF TGTGCCAGCAGCGTAGGGACGTTAGCGAACACCGGGGAGCTGTTTTTT
TRBJ1-2 NA TRBV28 NA CASSLSGRDNYGYTF TGTGCCAGCAGTTTATCCGGACGGGACAACTATGGCTACACCTTC
TRBJ2-3 NA TRBV9 once CASSAVYGVSTDTQYF TGTGCCAGCAGCGCGGTATACGGGGTTAGCACAGATACGCAGTATTTT
TRBJ2-2 NA TRBV30 NA CAWSVLRLTGELFF TGTGCCTGGAGTGTACTTCGCTTAACCGGGGAGCTGTTTTTT
TRBJ2-7 TRBD2 TRBV18 NA CASSRTSNGIYEQYF TGTGCCAGCTCACGGACTAGCAACGGAATCTACGAGCAGTACTTC
TRBJ2-1 NA TRBV5-1 NA CASSLGLVNEQFF TGCGCCAGCAGCTTGGGACTAGTCAATGAGCAGTTCTTC
TRBJ1-2 NA TRBV19 NA CASGPGSSPGGYTF TGTGCCAGTGGCCCGGGGAGCTCCCCGGGTGGCTACACCTTC
TRBJ1-4 NA TRBV28 NA CASSSGAGWEKLFF TGTGCCAGCAGTTCCGGGGCAGGTTGGGAAAAACTGTTTTTT
TRBJ1-3 NA TRBV30 NA CACTLQSGNTIYF TGTGCCTGTACGTTACAGAGCGGAAACACCATATATTTT
TRBJ2-5 TRBD2 TRBV4-1 NA CASSRLAGAERGETQYF TGCGCCAGCAGCCGTCTAGCGGGAGCGGAGCGCGGGGAGACCCAGTACTTC
TRBJ1-3 NA TRBV28 NA CASSSGPSGNTIYF TGTGCCAGCAGTTCCGGTCCCTCTGGAAACACCATATATTTT
TRBJ2-7 TRBD1 TRBV7-6 NA CASSSMDRGDEQYF TGTGCCAGCAGCTCCATGGACAGGGGAGACGAGCAGTACTTC